The clone carrying this T cell receptor beta chain has only a few counts. Its specificity is unknown. These data are taken from a study of graft-versus-host responses after intestinal transplantation. The overall study: Multivisceral, liver-intestinal, or isolated intestinal transplants were performed in recipients. General study points: Ileal or blood samples showed some GvH clones first, and such clones were also found in recipient marrow. Within allografts, high graft-versus-host to host-versus-graft clonal ratios were seen among patients with graft-donor T cell macrochimerism.

The CDR3 totals 14 residues. V was cut by 1 base and J by 7 bases, with 11 bases left in between. CDR1 is MGHDK, CDR2 SYGVNS, per germline. Sequencing was performed with immunoSEQ multiplex PCR; in TCRdb, only in-frame clones are kept and a portion is missing. The data show just under 20,000 clones, approximately 79% seen once. Processing was applied to graft tissue in order to liberate intraepithelial and lamina propria lymphocytes. The receptor was isolated from a human patient who received an intestinal transplant, so some T cells may come from the graft donor. V and J are TRBV25-1 and TRBJ2-1; D gene uncertain. Sequenced here: ileum tissue, sampled approximately 20 days after intestinal transplant. CDR3 amino acids: CASSEWSLLNEQFF. CDR3 DNA: TGTGCCAGCAGTGAATGGAGCCTACTGAATGAGCAGTTCTTC.